These 26 T cell receptor beta chains were all obtained from the same sample, sequenced in a study of memory B cells and T cells in multiple sclerosis. Only in-frame clones appear in the TCRdb table, and some are missing; sequencing was by immunoSEQ multiplex PCR. This sample has about 15,000 clones, with 69% found just once. Sequences were obtained from memory (CD45RO+) CD4+ T cells from blood. These receptors were taken from a human donor with multiple sclerosis.

The chain carries TRBV18 and TRBJ2-3, with 12 bases lining up with TRBD2. Trimming took 6 bases from V and 6 from J; bases not matched to a gene: 10. This CDR3 has 16 amino acids. Germline V gene lookup returns CDR1 KGHSH and CDR2 LQKENI. The CDR3 region has the DNA TGTGCCAGCTCGCAGACTAGCGGGAGTTTGAGGGATACGCAGTATTTT. Protein product: CASSQTSGSLRDTQYF.

This chain uses TRBV5-6 with TRBJ2-5, with TRBD2 as a possible D gene (6 bases). The CDR3 totals 15 residues. Germline V gives CDR1 SGHDT, CDR2 YYEEEE. Between the trimmed V and J ends, which lost 0 bases and 4 bases, there was a span of 13 bases. The CDR3 region is CASSLVGRGRETQYF. The CDR3 DNA sequence: TGTGCCAGCAGCTTGGTAGGACGGGGGAGAGAGACCCAGTACTTC.

The chain recombines TRBV10-2 with TRBJ2-7, with D perhaps matching TRBD2 (5 bases). The V and J ends lost 0 bases and 2 bases respectively, with 11 bases between them. CDR3 length: 15 amino acids. Germline CDR1 WSHSY, CDR2 SAAADI. CDR3 sequence: CASSESTQRAYEQYF. The CDR3 coding sequence is TGCGCCAGCAGTGAGTCGACACAGAGGGCCTACGAGCAGTACTTC.

This chain joins TRBV30 and TRBJ1-4, with D maybe TRBD1 (5 bases). Trimming cost V 4 bases and J 10 bases, with 16 bases left between them. The germline V gene encodes CDR1 GTSNPN and CDR2 SVGIG (reference sequence). The CDR3 is made up of 13 amino acids. This CDR3 is CAWTVKGVGKLFF. CDR3 sequence (DNA): TGTGCCTGGACCGTAAAAGGGGTCGGAAAACTGTTTTTT.

The chain carries TRBV5-1 and TRBJ2-2; 8 bases fit TRBD2. This CDR3 has 15 amino acids. Trimming took 4 bases from V and 1 from J; bases not matched to a gene: 3. From germline, CDR1 is SGHRS and CDR2 YFSETQ. The CDR3 nucleotides are TGCGCCAGCAGCCCCCGGGGGGGGAACACCGGGGAGCTGTTTTTT. It is translated as CASSPRGGNTGELFF. Variable domain in full (rest from reference TRBV5-1 and TRBJ2-2): KAGVTQTPRYLIKTRGQQVTLSCSPISGHRSVSWYQQTPGQGLQFLFEYFSETQRNKGNFPGRFSGRQFSNSRSEMNVSTLELGDSALYLCASSPRGGNTGELFFGEGSRLTVL.

V and J are TRBV7-9 and TRBJ1-2; no firm D call. There are 14 residues in the CDR3. With 2 bases removed from V and 3 bases from J, the gap between germline ends came to 10 bases. The germline V gene encodes CDR1 SEHNR and CDR2 FQNEAQ (reference sequence). The CDR3 bases are TGTGCCAGCAGCTTACCCGGTGTGGACTATGGCTACACCTTC. It is translated as CASSLPGVDYGYTF.

The V and J genes are TRBV9 and TRBJ2-7; TRBD2 agrees at 9 bases. CDR1 is SGDLS, CDR2 YYNGEE, per germline. This CDR3 is built from 14 residues. V lost 4 bases to trimming and J lost 3 bases; unmatched junction nucleotides: 5. CDR3 loop: CASSPRGGLYEQYF. The DNA for the CDR3 is TGTGCCAGCAGCCCGCGGGGGGGCCTCTACGAGCAGTACTTC.

This clone was picked up a small number of times. The chain is built from TRBV4-2 and TRBJ2-7; D gene ambiguous. The CDR3 consists of 11 residues. Looked up from germline, CDR1 is LGHNA and CDR2 is YNFKEQ. V was trimmed by 0 bases and J by 6 bases, leaving 3 bases between them. The CDR3 spells CASSQDSEQYF. Written as DNA, the CDR3 is TGTGCCAGCAGCCAAGACAGCGAGCAGTACTTC.

This clone was picked up one time. The V call is TRBV11-3, the J call TRBJ1-1, with 7 bases lining up with TRBD1. V was clipped by 1 base and J by 11 bases; unmatched bases: 7. Germline-derived CDR1 and CDR2 are SGHNT and YENEEA. This CDR3 is built from 13 residues. DNA of the CDR3: TGTGCCAGCAGCTTAGGCCCGGGACAGAGCGCTTTCTTT. This encodes CASSLGPGQSAFF.

The chain combines TRBV9 with TRBJ1-2; D is possibly TRBD1 (6 bases). Trimming removed 7 bases from V and 4 bases from J, with 14 bases in between. This CDR3 spans 13 amino acids. Germline CDR1 reads SGDLS; CDR2 reads YYNGEE. The CDR3 nucleotides are TGTGCCAGCGCCGCAGGGGTGGGCTATGGCTACACCTTC. Its protein product is CASAAGVGYGYTF.

V and J are TRBV5-1 and TRBJ2-2; D possibly corresponds to TRBD1 (6 bases). Germline values: CDR1 SGHRS, CDR2 YFSETQ. V lost 1 base, J lost 2 bases, and 15 bases lay in between. This CDR3 comprises 17 residues. The CDR3 protein is CASSLTLGQLNTGELFF. The DNA for the CDR3 is TGCGCCAGCAGCTTGACTCTAGGACAGCTCAACACCGGGGAGCTGTTTTTT.

This clone was detected a few times. The V gene is TRBV5-1, the J gene TRBJ2-7; possible D gene TRBD2, 6 bases. CDR1 is SGHRS, CDR2 YFSETQ, per germline. The V gene lost 0 bases and the J gene lost 1 base, with 11 bases spanning the gap. This CDR3 region has 15 residues. The CDR3 loop is CASSLVEGGSYEQYF. The CDR3, as DNA: TGCGCCAGCAGCTTGGTGGAGGGTGGGTCCTACGAGCAGTACTTC.

The chain joins TRBV6-5 to TRBJ2-5, with D possibly being TRBD2 (6 bases). V gave up 5 bases and J gave up 5 bases, with 12 bases separating them. The germline V gene encodes CDR1 MNHEY and CDR2 SVGAGI. The CDR3 totals 13 residues. The CDR3 sequence: CASSHRDSETQYF. For the CDR3, the DNA is TGTGCCAGCAGTCACCGGGACTCGGAGACCCAGTACTTC.

This clone was detected only once. The genes are TRBV27 and TRBJ1-3, with a possible D match to TRBD1 (6 bases). Per the germline V gene, CDR1 is MNHEY and CDR2 is SMNVEV (reference sequence). V shed 0 bases and J shed 4 bases, with 10 bases lying between them. The CDR3 length is 15 residues. The CDR3 DNA reads as TGTGCCAGCAGTTTATCCGCAGGGGCGGGAAACACCATATATTTT. It codes for CASSLSAGAGNTIYF.

In this sample, this clone is medium-sized (0.01 to 0.1%). This chain connects TRBV5-1 to TRBJ1-6; D may be TRBD1 (6 bases). Germline V lookup: CDR1 SGHRS, CDR2 YFSETQ. The CDR3 runs 15 residues. Trimming pared 4 bases from V and 7 bases from J, leaving 15 bases between. CDR3 nucleotide sequence: TGCGCCAGCAGCACCCTGGCAGGGGAAAATTCACCCCTCCACTTT. Translating it yields CASSTLAGENSPLHF. Complete variable domain (other parts from reference TRBV5-1 and TRBJ1-6): KAGVTQTPRYLIKTRGQQVTLSCSPISGHRSVSWYQQTPGQGLQFLFEYFSETQRNKGNFPGRFSGRQFSNSRSEMNVSTLELGDSALYLCASSTLAGENSPLHFGNGTRLTVT.

The rearrangement uses TRBV28 and TRBJ1-4; D call uncertain. CDR3 length: 17 residues. Trimming cost V 0 bases and J 4 bases, with 15 bases left between them. The germline V gene has CDR1 MDHEN and CDR2 SYDVKM. The CDR3, as DNA: TGTGCCAGCAGTTTATGGGCTGTGAGGGTCTTTAATGAAAAACTGTTTTTT. It is translated as CASSLWAVRVFNEKLFF.

This chain joins TRBV2 and TRBJ1-1; the D is unclear. The CDR3 has 12 amino acids. Trimming cost V 1 base and J 7 bases, with 7 bases left between them. The germline V gene encodes CDR1 SNHLY and CDR2 FYNNEI. CDR3 in DNA: TGTGCCAGCAGTGAAGGGCGGGTTGAAGCTTTCTTT. Translated: CASSEGRVEAFF.

The chain has TRBV20-1 and TRBJ2-5; the D is unclear. V lost 3 bases, J lost 4 bases, and 6 bases lay in between. The CDR3 runs to 11 residues. Germline assignment: CDR1 DFQATT and CDR2 SNEGSKA (reference sequence). The CDR3 region has the DNA TGCAGTGCTAGCGGCGGAGAGACCCAGTACTTC. Translation: CSASGGETQYF.

This clone was recorded once. Here the CDR3 DNA reads TGCGCCAGCAGCTCGGGACTAGCGGGAGGGCCCACAGATACGCAGTATTTT. It translates to CASSSGLAGGPTDTQYF. The V gene is TRBV5-1, the J gene TRBJ2-3, with 16 bases fitting TRBD2. The germline V gene has CDR1 SGHRS and CDR2 YFSETQ. With V trimmed by 3 bases and J by 2 bases, 3 bases remained unmatched. The CDR3 consists of 17 residues.

The chain uses TRBV2 and TRBJ2-7, with 7 bases lining up with TRBD2. The junction had 3 bases not matched to a gene; V was cut back by 6 bases and J by 7 bases. There are 11 residues in the CDR3. CDR1 SNHLY and CDR2 FYNNEI come from the germline V gene. The CDR3 DNA sequence: TGTGCCAGCAGCGGGGGGATTGAGCAGTACTTC. Its protein product is CASSGGIEQYF.

The V call is TRBV4-1, the J call TRBJ2-7; TRBD1 is a possible D gene (7 bases). Trimming took 0 bases from V and 1 from J, leaving 19 bases between them. This CDR3 comprises 18 residues. Germline V CDR1 and CDR2: MGHRA, YSYEKL. The CDR3, as DNA: TGCGCCAGCAGCCAAGAAGAACAAGGGGCGGGACAGTCCTACGAGCAGTACTTC. It specifies CASSQEEQGAGQSYEQYF.

The chain recombines TRBV6-1 with TRBJ1-1; weak D call: TRBD1 (5 bases). Germline V lookup: CDR1 MNHNS, CDR2 SASEGT. V lost 2 bases and J 0 bases, leaving 10 bases between the germline ends. The CDR3 is 15 residues long. The CDR3 sequence: CASSEQGPMNTEAFF. The CDR3 DNA is TGTGCCAGCAGTGAACAGGGCCCTATGAACACTGAAGCTTTCTTT.

The chain recombines TRBV18 with TRBJ2-7, with D possibly being TRBD1 (6 bases). Germline-derived CDR1 and CDR2 are KGHSH and LQKENI. Trimming pared 4 bases from V and 7 bases from J, leaving 11 bases between. The CDR3 loop spans 12 amino acids. CDR3 nucleotides: TGTGCCAGCTCACTACAGGGCTTGGAGCAGTACTTC. Translating it yields CASSLQGLEQYF.

CDR3 DNA sequence: TGCGCCAGCAGCCAAGATCGTCAAGCGGGAGGTCCCACAGATACGCAGTATTTT. This codes for CASSQDRQAGGPTDTQYF. V gene TRBV4-1 combines with J gene TRBJ2-3, with 9 bases aligning to TRBD2. The V and J ends lost 0 bases and 2 bases, in that order; junction bases with no gene match: 9. This CDR3 contains 18 residues. Germline CDR1 MGHRA, CDR2 YSYEKL.

J is TRBJ2-3 and V is TRBV12-5; weak D call: TRBD2 (5 bases). V lost 6 bases, J lost 0 bases, and 13 bases lay in between. Germline CDR1 reads LGHNT; CDR2 reads FRNRAP. This CDR3 region has 15 residues. CDR3 nucleotide sequence: TGTGCTAGTGGATCGAGCGGCTCTAGCACAGATACGCAGTATTTT. Its translation: CASGSSGSSTDTQYF.

V is TRBV30 and J is TRBJ2-1; TRBD2 matches 8 bases. Germline loops: CDR1 GTSNPN, CDR2 SVGIG (reference sequence). The CDR3 covers 16 residues. V was pared by 3 bases and J by 1 base, with 8 bases of the junction left unmatched. CDR3 in amino acids: CAWSQISGTSYNEQFF. The CDR3 DNA reads as TGTGCCTGGAGCCAGATTAGCGGGACTTCCTACAATGAGCAGTTCTTC.